The source of this TCR beta chain is a study of identical twins. One entry per CDR3 protein, called by TCRdb with MiXCR from the 5' RACE reads. Of about 900,000 distinct CDR3 sequences in the sample, 9% to 15% were seen once. Every one of the donors was a healthy Caucasian. Points on this clonotype: Its antigen remains unknown.

Trimming pared 1 base from V and 1 base from J, leaving 7 bases between. The CDR3 runs 14 residues. Germline V gene data show CDR1 as SGHVS and CDR2 as FQNEAQ. The study's findings and limits: Conclusions came from cross-sectional statistical analysis, not from following the same donors. Out-of-frame TCR alpha sharing observed in monozygotic twins exceeded model estimates.

This sample also belongs to another study, concerning yellow fever vaccine responses in identical twins. That investigation notes: Twins reportedly had a vaccine T cell response that seemed partly convergent, partly personalized.

This TCR was sampled from a woman aged 18 to 35 in good health. V is TRBV7-8 and J is TRBJ2-5; D ambiguous. The sequenced sample consisted of PBMCs. CDR3 loop: CASSLESFQETQYF. In DNA form, the CDR3 reads TGTGCCAGCAGCTTAGAGTCTTTCCAAGAGACCCAGTACTTC.